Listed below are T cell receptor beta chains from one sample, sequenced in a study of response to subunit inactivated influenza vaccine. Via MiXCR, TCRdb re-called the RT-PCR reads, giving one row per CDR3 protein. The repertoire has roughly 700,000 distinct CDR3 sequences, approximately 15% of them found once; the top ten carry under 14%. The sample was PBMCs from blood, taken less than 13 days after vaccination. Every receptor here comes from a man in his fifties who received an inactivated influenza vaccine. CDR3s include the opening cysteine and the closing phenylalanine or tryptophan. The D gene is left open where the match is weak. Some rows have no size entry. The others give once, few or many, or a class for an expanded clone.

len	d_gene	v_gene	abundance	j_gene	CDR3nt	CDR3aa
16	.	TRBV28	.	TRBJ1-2	TGTGCCAGCACCACCTCTGGGGGGAGAGGGAGGTATGGCTACACCTTC	CASTTSGGRGRYGYTF
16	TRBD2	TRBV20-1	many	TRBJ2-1	TGCAGTGCTAGAGCTCCGACTAGCGGGCCGAACAATGAGCAGTTCTTC	CSARAPTSGPNNEQFF
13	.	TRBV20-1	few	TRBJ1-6	TGCAGTGCTAGTCCCCAGGGGTATTCACCCCTCCACTTT	CSASPQGYSPLHF
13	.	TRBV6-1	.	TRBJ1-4	TGTGCCAGCTCGCGGACACTCGGTGAAAAACTGTTTTTT	CASSRTLGEKLFF
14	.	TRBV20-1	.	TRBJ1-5	TGCAGTGCTAGGGGGCTGCAGGGCAATCAGCCCCAGCATTTT	CSARGLQGNQPQHF
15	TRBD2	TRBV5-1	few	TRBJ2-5	TGCGCCAGCAGCGTTAGCGGGGGAGACCAAGAGACCCAGTACTTC	CASSVSGGDQETQYF
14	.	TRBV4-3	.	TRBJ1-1	TGCGCCAGCAGCCTAAGGGAAATTGGGACTGAAGCTTTCTTT	CASSLREIGTEAFF
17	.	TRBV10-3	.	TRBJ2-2	TGTGCCATCAGTGATCTCTTCGACCGCACGAACACCGGGGAGCTGTTTTTT	CAISDLFDRTNTGELFF
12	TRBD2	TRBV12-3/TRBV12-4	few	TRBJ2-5	TGTGCCAGCAGTGAAGCGGGGGGAGTCCAGTACTTC	CASSEAGGVQYF
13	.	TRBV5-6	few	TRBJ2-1	TGTGCCAGCAGCCTCCTAGCTCGCAATGAGCAGTTCTTC	CASSLLARNEQFF
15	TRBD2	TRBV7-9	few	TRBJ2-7	TGTGCCAGCAGCCCCCCTAGCGGGAGGGCCTACGAGCAGTACTTC	CASSPPSGRAYEQYF
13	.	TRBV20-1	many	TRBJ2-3	TGCAGTGCTAGCGGCGGTGGGGGAGATACGCAGTATTTT	CSASGGGGDTQYF
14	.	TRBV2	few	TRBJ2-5	TGTGCCAGCAGCCCTGGGCGGGTTCAAGAGACCCAGTACTTC	CASSPGRVQETQYF
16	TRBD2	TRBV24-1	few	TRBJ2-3	TGTGCCACCAGTGACCCGGGACTAGCGGGAGTTCGTACGCAGTATTTT	CATSDPGLAGVRTQYF
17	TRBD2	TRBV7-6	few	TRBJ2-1	TGTGCCAGCAGCTTAGTCTTCAGGCGGGGAGGGTTAAATGAGCAGTTCTTC	CASSLVFRRGGLNEQFF
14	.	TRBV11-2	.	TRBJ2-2	TGTGCCAGCAGCTTAGGGGTGGGGACCGGGGAGCTGTTTTTT	CASSLGVGTGELFF
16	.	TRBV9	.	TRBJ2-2	TGTGCCAGCAGCTTACAGCCGGGACAGAACACCGGGGAGCTGTTTTTT	CASSLQPGQNTGELFF
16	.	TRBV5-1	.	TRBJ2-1	TGCGCCAGCAGCGTAGATGAGGGAACCTCCTACAATGAGCAGTTCTTC	CASSVDEGTSYNEQFF
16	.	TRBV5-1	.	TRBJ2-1	TGCGCCAGCAGCTCCCAGGACGGAAACTCCTACAATGAGCAGTTCTTC	CASSSQDGNSYNEQFF
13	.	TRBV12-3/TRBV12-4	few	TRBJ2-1	TGTGCCAGCAGTCAAGAGGGAATTGGTGAGCAGTTCTTC	CASSQEGIGEQFF
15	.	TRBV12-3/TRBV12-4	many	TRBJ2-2	TGTGCCTCCAACAAGGGGGGAGGGAACACCGGGGAGCTGTTTTTT	CASNKGGGNTGELFF
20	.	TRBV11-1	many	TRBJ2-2	TGTGCCAGCAGGCCGCGTCCGGGACATCGCAACCGGCGTAACACCGGGGAGCTGTTTTTT	CASRPRPGHRNRRNTGELFF
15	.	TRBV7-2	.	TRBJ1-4	TGTGCCAGCAGCTTGAGGGGGGGGCCGTCCGAAAAACTGTTTTTT	CASSLRGGPSEKLFF
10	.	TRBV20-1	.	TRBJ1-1	TGCACCGCGGATGGGGCTGAAGCTTTCTTT	CTADGAEAFF
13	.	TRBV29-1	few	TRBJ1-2	TGCAGCGTTTTCCCGGGGGCTAACTATGGCTACACCTTC	CSVFPGANYGYTF
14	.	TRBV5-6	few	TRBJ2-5	TGTGCCAGCAGCTTACCTGGGGTGGGAGAGACCCAGTACTTC	CASSLPGVGETQYF
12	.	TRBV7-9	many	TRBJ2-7	TGTGCCAGCTCACCTTCCACCTACGAGCAGTACTTC	CASSPSTYEQYF
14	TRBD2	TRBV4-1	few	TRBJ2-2	TGCGCCAGCCGACTAGCGGAGAACACCGGGGAGCTGTTTTTT	CASRLAENTGELFF
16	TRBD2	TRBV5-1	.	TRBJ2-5	TGCGCCAGCAAGATAGCGGGAGGGCCTAGGCGAGAGACCCAGTACTTC	CASKIAGGPRRETQYF
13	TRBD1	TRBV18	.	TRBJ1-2	TGTGCCAGCTCACCAGGACAGGGACCAGGCTACACCTTC	CASSPGQGPGYTF
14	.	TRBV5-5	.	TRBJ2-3	TGTGCCAGCAGACAGACAGAAGCGTCAGATACGCAGTATTTT	CASRQTEASDTQYF
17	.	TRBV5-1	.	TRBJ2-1	TGCGCCAGCAGCTTGAACCCCGGGACGTCGACCTACAATGAGCAGTTCTTC	CASSLNPGTSTYNEQFF
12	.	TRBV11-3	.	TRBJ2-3	TGTGCCAGCAGCCAATCCTCCCATACGCAGTATTTT	CASSQSSHTQYF
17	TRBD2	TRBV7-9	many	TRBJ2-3	TGTGCCAGCAGCCCGGGGACTAGCGGGCCTTCACGAAATACGCAGTATTTT	CASSPGTSGPSRNTQYF
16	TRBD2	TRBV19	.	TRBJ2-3	TGTGCCAGTAGTATAGACGCGGGGGGGCGAACAGATACGCAGTATTTT	CASSIDAGGRTDTQYF
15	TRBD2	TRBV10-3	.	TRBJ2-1	TGTGCCACCGGGGGGCGGGAGGTCTCCTACAATGAGCAGTTCTTC	CATGGREVSYNEQFF
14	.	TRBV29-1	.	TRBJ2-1	TGCAGCGCCACCGAACCAGGGCGGGGCAATGAGCAGTTCTTC	CSATEPGRGNEQFF
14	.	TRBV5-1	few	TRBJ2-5	TGCGCCAGCAGCTTGGTGGACAGCCCGAAGACCCAGTACTTC	CASSLVDSPKTQYF
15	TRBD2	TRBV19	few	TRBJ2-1	TGTGCCAGTAGTAGACTAGCGGGGGGTTACAATGAGCAGTTCTTC	CASSRLAGGYNEQFF
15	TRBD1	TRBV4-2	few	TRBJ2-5	TGTGCCAGCAGCAAGGGACAGGGGGCGAAAGAGACCCAGTACTTC	CASSKGQGAKETQYF
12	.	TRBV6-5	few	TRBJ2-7	TGTGCCAGCCGGGCTTCGGCCCACGAGCAGTACTTC	CASRASAHEQYF
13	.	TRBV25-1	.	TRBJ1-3	TGTGCCAGCAGTGATATTAGGAGGGACACCATATATTTT	CASSDIRRDTIYF
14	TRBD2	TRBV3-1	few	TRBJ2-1	TGTGCAGCAGGGCGGGGGGGCTTCTACAATGAGCAGTTCTTC	CAAGRGGFYNEQFF
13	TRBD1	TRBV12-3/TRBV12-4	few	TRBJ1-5	TGTGCCAGCAGACAAGACAGGGGAAAGCCCCAGCATTTT	CASRQDRGKPQHF
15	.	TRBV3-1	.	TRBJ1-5	TGTGCCAGCAGCCAAGGAGGGAGCCCTAATCAGCCCCAGCATTTT	CASSQGGSPNQPQHF
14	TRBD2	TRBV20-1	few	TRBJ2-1	TGCAGTGCTCGGACTAGCGGGATAGGCAATGAGCAGTTCTTC	CSARTSGIGNEQFF
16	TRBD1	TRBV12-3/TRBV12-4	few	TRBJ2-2	TGTGCCAGCAGCAGGCTTACAGGGGGGAACACCGGGGAGCTGTTTTTT	CASSRLTGGNTGELFF
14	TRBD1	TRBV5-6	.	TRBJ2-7	TGTGCCAGCAGCTTGGACCAGGGGGCTCAGGAGCAGTACTTC	CASSLDQGAQEQYF
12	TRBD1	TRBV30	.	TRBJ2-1	TGTGCCTGGAGTAACAGGGGCCGGGAGCAGTTCTTC	CAWSNRGREQFF
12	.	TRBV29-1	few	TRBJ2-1	TGCAGCCTCCGGGGGTTGCACAATGAGCAGTTCTTC	CSLRGLHNEQFF
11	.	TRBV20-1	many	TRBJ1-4	TGCAGTGCTGTACAGGGCGAAAAACTGTTTTTT	CSAVQGEKLFF
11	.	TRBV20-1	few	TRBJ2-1	TGCAGTGCTAGAGGTATCGACGAGCAGTTCTTC	CSARGIDEQFF
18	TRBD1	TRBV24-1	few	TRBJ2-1	TGTGCCACCAGTGATTTGCCCGGGACAGGGGGAAGGGACAATGAGCAGTTCTTC	CATSDLPGTGGRDNEQFF
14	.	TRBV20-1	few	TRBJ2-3	TGCAGTGCTAGAGTTGGGGACAGCACAGATACGCAGTATTTT	CSARVGDSTDTQYF
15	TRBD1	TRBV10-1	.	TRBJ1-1	TGCGCCAGCAGTTACGACAGGGTAGGGAGCACTGAAGCTTTCTTT	CASSYDRVGSTEAFF
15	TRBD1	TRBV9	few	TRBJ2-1	TGTGCCAGCAGCACCTCCGGGACAGCAGACAATGAGCAGTTCTTC	CASSTSGTADNEQFF
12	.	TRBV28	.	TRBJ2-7	TGTGCCAGCAGTTTATGGGGGGTCGAGCAGTACTTC	CASSLWGVEQYF
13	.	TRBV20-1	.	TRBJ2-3	TGCAGTGCTAGAGACTTCAGCACAGATACGCAGTATTTT	CSARDFSTDTQYF
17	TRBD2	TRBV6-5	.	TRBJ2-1	TGTGCCAGCAGTTATGGGCCTAGCGGGCGAGACTACAATGAGCAGTTCTTC	CASSYGPSGRDYNEQFF
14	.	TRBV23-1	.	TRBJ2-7	TGCGCCAGCAGTCAATCTCCAGGTCCCCACGAGCAGTACTTC	CASSQSPGPHEQYF